The 23 T cell receptor beta chains below all came from one sample that was sequenced in a study of regulatory T cells in long-lasting Graves disease (dated by TCRdb to 2020 to 2022). Library construction relied on multiplex PCR. Reads for this sample came from an Illumina HiSeq 4000. TCR beta libraries were built with iRepertoire HTBI primers and Arm-PCR amplification of CDR3 regions. TCRdb cleaned the public reads at Q25 with fastp, built clones with MiXCR and kept in-frame beta chains. Every CDR3 protein is listed once, alongside the most common genes and DNA of its rows. In all, the sample holds 400,000 to 500,000 distinct CDR3 sequences, and approximately 16% of those were seen once. The ten largest clones take up approximately 8% of the sample. Reading the label with the study, this specimen's time point is: newly diagnosed GD, antithyroid drugs for less than 3 months. RNA was extracted from PBMCs in TRIzol for both TCR sequencing and RNA sequencing.

The data were also submitted as part of a second study, on T cells in Graves' hyperthyroidism and ophthalmopathy.

The source was peripheral blood mononuclear cells (PBMCs), collected at new diagnosis, from a patient treated with antithyroid drugs. Receptors originate from a woman aged 40 to 50 with Graves disease. Donor details come from another sample of the same person, matched by shared clones.

The chain carries TRBV7-9 and TRBJ2-7; no reliable D call. Looked up from germline, CDR1 is SEHNR and CDR2 is FQNEAQ (reference sequence). The CDR3 spans 12 residues. Trimming took off 1 base at V and 6 bases at J, with 7 bases between the two ends. The CDR3 coding sequence is TGTGCCAGCAGCTTAGAGCTGAGCGAGCAGTACTTC. Translating gives CASSLELSEQYF.

This clonotype was observed many times. The chain employs TRBV7-9 and TRBJ2-7, with TRBD1 identical over 8 bases. CDR3 length: 15 residues. After removal of 4 bases from V and 0 bases from J, the junction contained 5 bases not matched to a gene. Germline loops: CDR1 SEHNR, CDR2 FQNEAQ (reference sequence). Here the CDR3 DNA reads TGTGCCAGCAGCTCGGACAGGGTAAGCTCCTACGAGCAGTACTTC. Translated, it gives CASSSDRVSSYEQYF.

With regard to this clonotype: Germline is not matched at one junction end, which may reflect a read error. V gene TRBV24-1 combines with J gene TRBJ1-4; no clear D. The CDR3 runs 15 residues. Per the germline V gene, CDR1 is KGHDR and CDR2 is SFDVKD. The CDR3 loop is CATSDPQRGNEKLLF. The DNA of the CDR3 is TGTGCCACCAGTGATCCGCAGAGAGGCAATGAAAAACTGTTATTT.

This clonotype showed up many times. The J gene is TRBJ1-2, the V gene TRBV2; D unclear. Trimming left V 11 bases short and J 6 bases short, with 13 bases between. The CDR3 contains 11 residues. Germline values: CDR1 SNHLY, CDR2 FYNNEI. The CDR3 loop reads CASFSGNGYTF. CDR3 DNA sequence: TGTGCCTCCTTTTCGGGAAATGGCTACACCTTC.

In its sample, this clonotype was seen a few times. The V gene is TRBV15, the J gene TRBJ2-7; 8 bases fit TRBD2. CDR3 size: 15 residues. Germline loops: CDR1 LNHNV, CDR2 YYDKDF (reference sequence). Unmatched junction bases numbered 8, after V lost 0 bases and J lost 7 bases. CDR3 sequence: CATSRDHSGSREQYF. DNA for the CDR3: TGTGCCACCAGCAGAGATCACAGCGGGAGTAGGGAGCAGTACTTC.

There are many counts of this clonotype. The rearrangement links TRBV2 to TRBJ2-5; D is unclear. Trimming took 6 bases from V and 3 from J, leaving 5 bases between them. Germline V gene sequence: CDR1 SNHLY, CDR2 FYNNEI. This CDR3 comprises 11 residues. The CDR3 here is CASRQEETQYF. CDR3 coding DNA: TGTGCCAGCAGGCAGGAAGAGACCCAGTACTTC.

This clonotype was seen ten or more times. The gene calls are TRBV15 and TRBJ2-3; 9 bases line up with TRBD2. CDR1 and CDR2 (germline): LNHNV, YYDKDF (reference sequence). V lost 7 bases and J lost 3; bases outside the gene matches: 5. This CDR3 spans 14 amino acids. The chain's CDR3 is CATMREGLTDTQYF. CDR3 DNA: TGTGCCACCATGCGGGAGGGCCTTACAGATACGCAGTATTTT.

The sample holds many counts of this clonotype. The chain links TRBV28 to TRBJ2-7; the match to TRBD1 covers 8 bases. J lost 6 bases, V lost 5 bases, and 6 bases had no gene match. This CDR3 is 13 amino acids long. Germline values: CDR1 MDHEN, CDR2 SYDVKM. The CDR3 reads CASSVTGTGEQYF. CDR3 bases: TGTGCCAGCAGTGTAACCGGGACAGGCGAGCAGTACTTC. The full variable domain, with the rest looked up from reference TRBV28 and TRBJ2-7, is DVKVTQSSRYLVKRTGEKVFLECVQDMDHENMFWYRQDPGLGLRLIYFSYDVKMKEKGDIPEGYSVSREKKERFSLILESASTNQTSMYLCASSVTGTGEQYFGPGTRLTVT.

The rearrangement joins TRBV28 to TRBJ2-3; D may correspond to TRBD1 or TRBD2 (5 bases each). V lost 4 bases and J 0 bases, leaving 14 bases between the germline ends. Germline V lookup: CDR1 MDHEN, CDR2 SYDVKM. The CDR3 has 16 residues. The CDR3 coding sequence is TGTGCCAGCAGTTCACCGGGACGGTGGAGCACAGATACGCAGTATTTT. It encodes CASSSPGRWSTDTQYF. The full variable domain, rest sourced from reference TRBV28 and TRBJ2-3, is DVKVTQSSRYLVKRTGEKVFLECVQDMDHENMFWYRQDPGLGLRLIYFSYDVKMKEKGDIPEGYSVSREKKERFSLILESASTNQTSMYLCASSSPGRWSTDTQYFGPGTRLTVL.

This clonotype was counted many times. The V gene is TRBV19, the J gene TRBJ2-5; 9 nucleotides line up with TRBD1. Germline-derived CDR1 and CDR2 are LNHDA and SQIVND (reference sequence). J lost 3 bases, V lost 3 bases, and 5 bases had no gene match. The CDR3 spans 15 residues. CDR3 nucleotide sequence: TGTGCCAGTAGTATGAGGACAGGGGCTAAAGAGACCCAGTACTTC. Protein product: CASSMRTGAKETQYF.

The rearrangement links TRBV6-1 to TRBJ1-1, with TRBD1 matching over 9 bases. The CDR3 is made up of 15 amino acids. Germline lookup yields CDR1 MNHNS and CDR2 SASEGT. The trim removed 2 bases at V and 5 bases at J, leaving 6 bases unmatched. The DNA of the CDR3 is TGTGCCAGCAGTGAATCGGACAGGGGAAGGACTGAAGCTTTCTTT. It specifies CASSESDRGRTEAFF.

This clonotype showed up just a few times. V and J are TRBV4-1 and TRBJ1-1; D remains unclear. Trimming took off 2 bases at V and 4 bases at J, with 20 bases between the two ends. The CDR3 length is 17 residues. The germline V gene has CDR1 MGHRA and CDR2 YSYEKL. In nucleotides, the CDR3 is TGCGCCAGCAGCCAACCGGCCTCTCCGCCTAAGGGCACTGAAGCTTTCTTT. Amino acid sequence: CASSQPASPPKGTEAFF.

This clonotype was recorded many times. The chain recombines TRBV30 with TRBJ1-4, with D hard to call. Germline V lookup: CDR1 GTSNPN, CDR2 SVGIG (reference sequence). This CDR3 is 14 amino acids long. The germline V and J ends were trimmed by 0 bases and 4 bases, with 9 bases remaining between them. The CDR3 nucleotides read TGTGCCTGGAGTGTAGGAGGTGATAATGAAAAACTGTTTTTT. As protein: CAWSVGGDNEKLFF.

The sample holds many counts of this clonotype. The chain has TRBV7-2 and TRBJ2-2, with D perhaps matching TRBD1 (5 bases). Deletions cut 5 bases from V and 0 bases from J, with 7 bases between. The germline V gene has CDR1 SGHTA and CDR2 FQGNSA. The CDR3 length is 14 residues. The CDR3 loop is CASSPTANTGELFF. In DNA, the CDR3 is TGTGCCAGCAGCCCGACAGCGAACACCGGGGAGCTGTTTTTT.

This clonotype came up many times. This chain uses TRBV11-1 with TRBJ2-1; 11 nucleotides align to TRBD2. The V gene's germline CDR1 is SGHAT and CDR2 FQDESV (reference sequence). The CDR3 is 17 residues long. V was clipped by 1 base and J by 4 bases; unmatched bases: 6. The CDR3 DNA reads as TGTGCCAGCAGCTTAGAGGCTCTAGCGGGGGGATACAATGAGCAGTTCTTC. It translates to CASSLEALAGGYNEQFF.

This clonotype was observed a few times. The rearrangement links TRBV6-2 or TRBV6-3 to TRBJ2-5, with 7 bases matching TRBD2. Germline lookup yields CDR1 MNHEY and CDR2 SVGEGT. The length of the CDR3 is 15 residues. Trimming at V came to 1 base and at J to 2 bases, leaving 4 bases not matched to a gene. Written as DNA, the CDR3 is TGTGCCAGCAGTTACTTGGGGGGAGGGCAAGAGACCCAGTACTTC. This codes for CASSYLGGGQETQYF.

This clonotype was picked up many times. J is TRBJ2-3 and V is TRBV28; D gene ambiguous. Trimming shortened V by 7 bases and J by 5 bases, and 13 bases separated the two germline ends. CDR3 length: 13 amino acids. CDR1 and CDR2 from the germline V gene are MDHEN and SYDVKM. CDR3 region: CASKLGFRDTQYF. CDR3 nucleotides: TGTGCCAGCAAATTAGGGTTTAGAGATACGCAGTATTTT.

The chain links TRBV3-1 to TRBJ2-7; weak D call: TRBD2 (6 bases). This CDR3 is built from 14 residues. CDR1 LGHDT and CDR2 YNNKEL come from the germline V gene (reference sequence). Trimming left V 1 base short and J 6 bases short, with 13 bases between. The CDR3 nucleotides are TGTGCCAGCAGCCAAGGTCGGGGACTTCGCGAGCAGTACTTC. Encoded protein: CASSQGRGLREQYF.

V usage is TRBV20-1 and J usage is TRBJ1-1; a possible D gene is TRBD1 (6 bases). This CDR3 has 15 amino acids. V gave up 4 bases and J gave up 5 bases, with 20 bases separating them. CDR1 is DFQATT and CDR2 is SNEGSKA in the germline V gene (reference sequence). CDR3 in DNA: TGCAGTGCTAAAACAGGGCCCTCCGAGAGGACTGAAGCTTTCTTT. Translating it yields CSAKTGPSERTEAFF.

There are a few counts of this clonotype. This chain uses TRBV12-3 or TRBV12-4 with TRBJ2-3, with TRBD2 identical over 8 bases. Germline trimming cut 2 bases from V and 3 bases from J; bases unmatched to any gene: 13. There are 18 residues in the CDR3. The DNA of the CDR3 is TGTGCCAGCAGTTTATTCGGAACAAGGGCGGGAGGAACAGATACGCAGTATTTT. This sequence encodes CASSLFGTRAGGTDTQYF.

Ten or more counts support this clonotype. The chain combines TRBV6-5 with TRBJ2-1; the match to TRBD1 covers 12 bases. Germline assignment: CDR1 MNHEY and CDR2 SVGAGI. This CDR3 has 15 amino acids. Germline trimming cut 0 bases from V and 10 bases from J; bases unmatched to any gene: 4. In nucleotides, the CDR3 is TGTGCCAGCAGTTACTCCGGGACAGGGGGCCACGAGCAGTTCTTC. It translates to CASSYSGTGGHEQFF.

This clonotype was counted at least ten times. At one end, the junction sequence differs from germline, possibly due to a read error. The V call is TRBV5-1, the J call TRBJ2-7, with 7 bases fitting TRBD1. Germline CDR1 and CDR2: SGHRS and YFSETQ. This CDR3 has 15 residues. The CDR3 nucleotides are TGTGCCAGCAGCCTTGGGGGACAGAACTCCTACGAGCAGTACTTC. Translating it yields CASSLGGQNSYEQYF.

This clonotype was seen ten or more times. The chain carries TRBV11-3 and TRBJ1-3; D is ambiguous. Germline lookup yields CDR1 SGHNT and CDR2 YENEEA. Between the trimmed V and J ends, which lost 5 bases and 2 bases, there was a span of 7 bases. The CDR3 length is 13 residues. CDR3 amino acids: CASSSRAGNTIYF. In nucleotides, the CDR3 is TGTGCCAGCAGCAGTCGGGCTGGAAACACCATATATTTT. Complete variable domain (other parts from reference TRBV11-3 and TRBJ1-3): EAGVVQSPRYKIIEKKQPVAFWCNPISGHNTLYWYLQNLGQGPELLIRYENEEAVDDSQLPKDRFSAERLKGVDSTLKIQPAELGDSAVYLCASSSRAGNTIYFGEGSWLTVV.